The 20 T cell receptor beta chains below all came from one sample that was sequenced in a study of T cell responses to AZD1222 COVID-19 vaccine. Measured with immunoSEQ multiplex PCR; TCRdb has only the in-frame clones, and not every one. The table shows about 120,000 clones, with 87% occurring only once. Sequencing was performed on peripheral blood, taken 28 days after the second AZD1222 dose. The receptors derive from an adult who received the AZD1222 COVID-19 vaccine.

The chain recombines TRBV19 with TRBJ2-1; D remains ambiguous. Looked up from germline, CDR1 is LNHDA and CDR2 is SQIVND (reference sequence). Trimming stripped 4 bases from V and 6 bases from J, with 10 bases between. The CDR3 length is 13 residues. Here the CDR3 reads CASSNGLSNEQFF. Written as DNA, the CDR3 is TGTGCCAGTAGTAATGGCCTCTCCAATGAGCAGTTCTTC. The whole variable domain, remainder taken from reference TRBV19 and TRBJ2-1, is DGGITQSPKYLFRKEGQNVTLSCEQNLNHDAMYWYRQDPGQGLRLIYYSQIVNDFQKGDIAEGYSVSREKKESFPLTVTSAQKNPTAFYLCASSNGLSNEQFFGPGTRLTVL.

V usage is TRBV11-1 and J usage is TRBJ2-5; D unclear. Germline V gives CDR1 SGHAT, CDR2 FQDESV (reference sequence). The V end was cut by 5 bases, the J end by 5 bases, with 12 bases between. The length of the CDR3 is 13 residues. CDR3 loop: CASSTWVGETQYF. The CDR3 bases are TGTGCCAGCAGCACATGGGTAGGGGAGACCCAGTACTTC. The whole variable domain, remainder taken from reference TRBV11-1 and TRBJ2-5, is EAEVAQSPRYKITEKSQAVAFWCDPISGHATLYWYRQILGQGPELLVQFQDESVVDDSQLPKDRFSAERLKGVDSTLKIQPAELGDSAMYLCASSTWVGETQYFGPGTRLLVL.

The J gene is TRBJ1-1, the V gene TRBV19; the D is unclear. Trimming took 8 bases from V and 1 from J, leaving 11 bases between them. Per germline, CDR1 LNHDA and CDR2 SQIVND (reference sequence). The CDR3 covers 13 residues. CDR3 protein: CASSSTRNTEAFF. DNA of the CDR3: TGTGCCAGTTCCTCAACCCGGAACACTGAAGCTTTCTTT. The whole variable domain, remainder taken from reference TRBV19 and TRBJ1-1, is DGGITQSPKYLFRKEGQNVTLSCEQNLNHDAMYWYRQDPGQGLRLIYYSQIVNDFQKGDIAEGYSVSREKKESFPLTVTSAQKNPTAFYLCASSSTRNTEAFFGQGTRLTVV.

The chain uses TRBV7-2 and TRBJ2-5; tentatively, D is TRBD2 (5 bases). The length of the CDR3 is 16 residues. The V gene lost 3 bases and the J gene lost 5 bases, with 19 bases spanning the gap. Germline assignment: CDR1 SGHTA and CDR2 FQGNSA. The CDR3 region has the DNA TGTGCCAGCAGCTTTGAGACGGGGAGACGAGGGGAGACCCAGTACTTC. Its translation: CASSFETGRRGETQYF. Supplemented by reference TRBV7-2 and TRBJ2-5, the full variable domain reads GAGVSQSPSNKVTEKGKDVELRCDPISGHTALYWYRQSLGQGLEFLIYFQGNSAPDKSGLPSDRFSAERTGGSVSTLTIQRTQQEDSAVYLCASSFETGRRGETQYFGPGTRLLVL.

J is TRBJ2-2 and V is TRBV5-1; 12 nucleotides match TRBD2. Trimming took 1 base from V and 0 from J; bases not matched to a gene: 4. Germline V CDR1 and CDR2: SGHRS, YFSETQ. CDR3 length: 18 amino acids. The chain's CDR3 is CASSLPRLAGANTGELFF. DNA of the CDR3: TGCGCCAGCAGCTTGCCTCGACTAGCGGGGGCGAACACCGGGGAGCTGTTTTTT.

The chain links TRBV9 to TRBJ1-6; a possible D gene is TRBD1 (5 bases). The length of the CDR3 is 14 residues. V was clipped by 6 bases and J by 7 bases, with 14 bases between them. Per the germline V gene, CDR1 is SGDLS and CDR2 is YYNGEE. This CDR3 reads CASNGGTPNSPLHF. The DNA for the CDR3 is TGTGCCAGCAACGGGGGGACGCCCAATTCACCCCTCCACTTT.

The chain carries TRBV7-2 and TRBJ1-3; 10 bases align to TRBD1. The CDR3 runs to 18 residues. Germline lookup yields CDR1 SGHTA and CDR2 FQGNSA. V was clipped by 5 bases and J by 2 bases; unmatched bases: 12. DNA of the CDR3: TGTGCCAGCAGCCTATTGCCCCCAGGGACAGGGGCTGGAAACACCATATATTTT. Translation gives CASSLLPPGTGAGNTIYF.

This clone has more than one count but fewer than ten. The chain couples TRBV6-5 to TRBJ1-5, with TRBD1 matching over 8 bases. The CDR3 is 15 residues long. With 5 bases clipped from V and 3 bases from J, the junction kept 6 bases outside the gene matches. In germline, CDR1 is MNHEY, CDR2 SVGAGI. The CDR3 here is CASSSRDRTNQPQHF. DNA for the CDR3: TGTGCCAGCAGTAGCCGGGACAGGACCAATCAGCCCCAGCATTTT.

The chain joins TRBV6-1 to TRBJ1-1; unclear D gene. In germline, CDR1 is MNHNS, CDR2 SASEGT. Trimming stripped 1 base from V and 2 bases from J, with 5 bases between. The CDR3 totals 13 residues. As DNA, the CDR3 is TGTGCCAGCAGTGAAGACGGCAACACTGAAGCTTTCTTT. Its translation: CASSEDGNTEAFF.

This chain joins TRBV28 and TRBJ2-3; 7 nucleotides match TRBD2. CDR1 is MDHEN, CDR2 SYDVKM, per germline. The CDR3 covers 14 residues. J lost 1 base, V lost 5 bases, and 3 bases had no gene match. CDR3 loop: CASSERGRTDTQYF. In DNA, the CDR3 is TGTGCCAGCAGTGAGCGGGGCCGCACAGATACGCAGTATTTT.

This sequence joins TRBV6-5 and TRBJ1-2, with TRBD1 as a possible D gene (6 bases). V lost 7 bases, J lost 8 bases, and 20 bases lay in between. The CDR3 length is 14 residues. Per the germline V gene, CDR1 is MNHEY and CDR2 is SVGAGI. CDR3 loop: CASTPGGLVLGYTF. The CDR3 bases are TGTGCCAGCACCCCTGGGGGGCTGGTTTTAGGCTACACCTTC.

The CDR3, as DNA: TGTGCCAGCAGCCCGGGCTCCATTAGCACAGATACGCAGTATTTT. It codes for CASSPGSISTDTQYF. The chain couples TRBV7-3 to TRBJ2-3; the D is unclear. The CDR3 has 15 residues. The V gene lost 5 bases and the J gene lost 0 bases, with 12 bases spanning the gap. Germline V gene sequence: CDR1 SGHTA, CDR2 FQGTGA.

This clone has a single count. This chain connects TRBV19 to TRBJ1-3; 7 bases match TRBD1. V shed 6 bases, J shed 0 bases, and the junction held 8 bases outside the gene matches. The germline gives CDR1 LNHDA, CDR2 SQIVND (reference sequence). This CDR3 comprises 16 residues. For the CDR3, the DNA is TGTGCCAGTAGACCGACAGGGACATACTCTGGAAACACCATATATTTT. Translation: CASRPTGTYSGNTIYF.

The chain has TRBV18 and TRBJ1-1; TRBD1 matches at 7 bases. CDR1 and CDR2 from the germline V gene are KGHSH and LQKENI. Trimming at V came to 5 bases and at J to 0 bases, leaving 6 bases not matched to a gene. The CDR3 loop spans 15 amino acids. CDR3 in amino acids: CASSERGRVNTEAFF. In DNA form, the CDR3 reads TGTGCCAGCTCAGAAAGGGGGCGGGTGAACACTGAAGCTTTCTTT.

The chain has TRBV15 and TRBJ2-1; TRBD1 might be the D (5 bases). Per the germline V gene, CDR1 is LNHNV and CDR2 is YYDKDF (reference sequence). CDR3 length: 15 residues. V lost 0 bases and J 7 bases, leaving 13 bases between the germline ends. This CDR3 reads CATSRDRTRENEQFF. As DNA, the CDR3 is TGTGCCACCAGCAGAGATCGGACCAGGGAAAATGAGCAGTTCTTC.

This clone appeared a single time. This sequence joins TRBV5-1 and TRBJ1-1; 7 bases are shared with TRBD1. V trimming: 5 bases; J trimming: 1 base; junction bases outside the gene matches: 2. CDR3 length: 13 residues. Germline assignment: CDR1 SGHRS and CDR2 YFSETQ. CDR3 sequence: CASRGQTNTEAFF. The CDR3 DNA follows: TGCGCCAGCAGGGGACAGACGAACACTGAAGCTTTCTTT. Looking up the rest from reference TRBV5-1 and TRBJ1-1 gives the full variable domain: KAGVTQTPRYLIKTRGQQVTLSCSPISGHRSVSWYQQTPGQGLQFLFEYFSETQRNKGNFPGRFSGRQFSNSRSEMNVSTLELGDSALYLCASRGQTNTEAFFGQGTRLTVV.

The chain joins TRBV3-1 (or the pseudogene TRBV3-2) to TRBJ2-7; the D gene is possibly TRBD1 (6 bases). Germline V gives CDR1 LGHDT, CDR2 YNNKEL (reference sequence). The CDR3 has 15 amino acids. The ends were cut back, 3 bases at V and 0 bases at J, with 12 bases in the middle. This CDR3 reads CASSQLVGGSYEQYF. In DNA form, the CDR3 reads TGTGCCAGCAGCCAGCTGGTAGGGGGCTCCTACGAGCAGTACTTC.

The chain carries TRBV5-1 and TRBJ1-6; 10 nucleotides match TRBD1. Germline lookup yields CDR1 SGHRS and CDR2 YFSETQ. The CDR3 is made up of 14 amino acids. Unmatched junction bases numbered 3, after V lost 4 bases and J lost 8 bases. CDR3 DNA sequence: TGCGCCAGCAGCCTCGGGACAGGGGATTCACCCCTCCACTTT. It encodes CASSLGTGDSPLHF.

The chain carries TRBV27 and TRBJ1-6; no clear D. Per the germline V gene, CDR1 is MNHEY and CDR2 is SMNVEV (reference sequence). V shed 2 bases and J shed 9 bases, with 14 bases lying between them. There are 15 residues in the CDR3. CDR3 coding DNA: TGTGCCAGCAGTTTAGGGCAGTTCCTAGGTTCACCCCTCCACTTT. Its translation is CASSLGQFLGSPLHF.

This clone has a handful of counts. This sequence joins TRBV7-9 and TRBJ2-1, with 12 bases aligning to TRBD2. This CDR3 comprises 16 residues. The V and J ends lost 5 bases and 6 bases, in that order; junction bases with no gene match: 8. CDR1 and CDR2 from the germline V gene are SEHNR and FQNEAQ (reference sequence). The CDR3 is CASSPRLAGDVNEQFF. The DNA for the CDR3 is TGTGCCAGCAGCCCTAGACTAGCGGGGGATGTCAATGAGCAGTTCTTC.